The 32 T cell receptor beta chains below all came from one sample that was sequenced in a study of OX40 agonist ivuxolimab in advanced cancers. Generated by immunoSEQ multiplex PCR, the TCRdb table keeps only in-frame clones and is missing some. The profile shows roughly 70,000 clones, 85% of them singletons. This specimen was CD4+ or CD8+ T cells sorted from blood, taken in a trial of the OX40 agonist ivuxolimab. These receptors came from an adult with an advanced solid tumor such as melanoma, head and neck, liver or kidney cancer.

This sequence joins TRBV5-1 and TRBJ2-7, with D possibly matching TRBD1 (6 bases). Germline values: CDR1 SGHRS, CDR2 YFSETQ. Trimming took off 6 bases at V and 5 bases at J, with 21 bases between the two ends. CDR3 length equals 15 residues. The CDR3 is CASTQLGSGADEQYF. In DNA form, the CDR3 reads TGCGCCAGCACCCAGCTTGGGTCAGGGGCGGACGAGCAGTACTTC.

CDR3 sequence (DNA): TGTGCCAGCAGCAAGCTCGGGGAAAAAAACATTCAGTACTTC. Protein: CASSKLGEKNIQYF. The gene calls are TRBV21-1 and TRBJ2-4; the listed D gene, TRBD2, was not tested against the DNA. TRBV21-1 is reported as a pseudogene. The CDR3 extends over 14 amino acids.

This clone appeared a single time. V usage is TRBV4-2 and J usage is TRBJ1-2; no firm D call. The CDR3 runs 14 residues. Trimming pared 2 bases from V and 7 bases from J, leaving 14 bases between. Germline CDR1 reads LGHNA; CDR2 reads YNFKEQ. CDR3 amino acids: CASSQTRAGSGYTF. Written as DNA, the CDR3 is TGTGCCAGCAGCCAAACCCGCGCTGGGTCTGGCTACACCTTC.

The chain employs TRBV23-1 and TRBJ2-2; D is ambiguous. TRBV23-1 is filed as an ORF, its function uncertain. The V end was cut by 0 bases, the J end by 0 bases, with 20 bases between. This CDR3 has 20 residues. The CDR3 sequence is CASSQSPTPRRMANTGELFF. The CDR3 region has the DNA TGCGCCAGCAGTCAATCCCCGACTCCTCGACGGATGGCGAACACCGGGGAGCTGTTTTTT.

The genes are TRBV6-1 and TRBJ1-5; 8 nucleotides match TRBD1. The CDR3 loop spans 14 amino acids. With V trimmed by 3 bases and J by 6 bases, 4 bases remained unmatched. Germline V gene data show CDR1 as MNHNS and CDR2 as SASEGT. CDR3 region: CASSDYQGAQPQHF. The CDR3 coding sequence is TGTGCCAGCAGTGATTATCAGGGGGCTCAGCCCCAGCATTTT.

This clone is a singleton in its sample. This rearrangement joins TRBV19 to TRBJ2-5, with unresolved D. Germline lookup yields CDR1 LNHDA and CDR2 SQIVND (reference sequence). V was clipped by 0 bases and J by 4 bases, with 6 bases between them. CDR3 size: 13 residues. CDR3 DNA sequence: TGTGCCAGTAGTATAGAAGCAGGAGAGACCCAGTACTTC. Residues: CASSIEAGETQYF.

The chain uses TRBV2 and TRBJ2-2, with D hard to call. The V gene's germline CDR1 is SNHLY and CDR2 FYNNEI. The V gene lost 4 bases and the J gene lost 2 bases, with 11 bases spanning the gap. The CDR3 is 15 residues long. In DNA, the CDR3 is TGTGCCAGCAGTGCGAACAGAGCAAACACCGGGGAGCTGTTTTTT. Translation: CASSANRANTGELFF.

The V call is TRBV5-1, the J call TRBJ1-2; D gene unclear. The CDR3 has 12 amino acids. Trimming shortened V by 4 bases and J by 2 bases, and 6 bases separated the two germline ends. Germline assignment: CDR1 SGHRS and CDR2 YFSETQ. The DNA of the CDR3 is TGCGCCAGCAGCCTGAAGAACTATGGCTACACCTTC. Encoded protein: CASSLKNYGYTF.

Worth noting for this clone: At one end the junction does not follow the germline gene, possibly because of a read error. Other DNA sequences from this sample encode an identical CDR3 as well. The chain employs TRBV18 and TRBJ2-7, with 7 bases aligning to TRBD2. From germline, CDR1 is KGHSH and CDR2 LQKENI. This CDR3 region has 14 residues. CDR3 sequence: CASSALGGNYEQYF. CDR3 nucleotides: TGCGCCAGCTCAGCACTCGGGGGGAACTACGAGCAGTACTTC. The full variable domain, its missing parts supplied by reference TRBV18 and TRBJ2-7, is NAGVMQNPRHLVRRRGQEARLRCSPMKGHSHVYWYRQLPEEGLKFMVYLQKENIIDESGMPKERFSAEFPKEGPSILRIQQVVRGDSAAYFCASSALGGNYEQYFGPGTRLTVT.

The chain employs TRBV30 and TRBJ2-7; no reliable D call. CDR1 and CDR2 from the germline V gene are GTSNPN and SVGIG (reference sequence). CDR3 length equals 12 residues. V shed 0 bases and J shed 6 bases, with 9 bases lying between them. CDR3: CAWSVSKREQYF. The CDR3 DNA reads as TGTGCCTGGAGTGTATCTAAGCGCGAGCAGTACTTC.

The CDR3 sequence is CASSRDSGGFSGNTIYF. As DNA, the CDR3 is TGTGCCAGCAGCCGGGATTCCGGCGGATTCTCTGGAAACACCATATATTTT. The chain links TRBV9 to TRBJ1-3; D not resolved. CDR1 is SGDLS and CDR2 is YYNGEE in the germline V gene. The CDR3 is 17 residues long. V lost 4 bases and J lost 0, with 17 bases in between.

V is TRBV6-5 and J is TRBJ2-7; TRBD1 aligns across 10 bases. After removal of 4 bases from V and 2 bases from J, the junction contained 5 bases not matched to a gene. Germline V gives CDR1 MNHEY, CDR2 SVGAGI. The CDR3 loop spans 15 amino acids. The CDR3 coding sequence is TGTGCCAGCAGTTTAACCGGGACAGGGGCCTACGAGCAGTACTTC. It yields the protein CASSLTGTGAYEQYF.

The chain has TRBV11-2 and TRBJ1-6; 8 bases are a match to TRBD1. V was clipped by 5 bases and J by 9 bases; unmatched bases: 12. CDR1 and CDR2 (germline): SGHAT, FQNNGV. The CDR3 covers 16 residues. DNA for the CDR3: TGTGCCAGCAGCCATTCAGAGCAGGGGGCCGGTTCACCCCTCCACTTT. It translates to CASSHSEQGAGSPLHF.

This rearrangement joins TRBV19 to TRBJ1-5; the D is unclear. This CDR3 spans 16 amino acids. CDR1 is LNHDA and CDR2 is SQIVND in the germline V gene (reference sequence). The V and J ends lost 3 bases and 0 bases respectively, with 12 bases between them. The CDR3 nucleotides read TGTGCCAGTAGTATCCCCACACGTTATAGCAATCAGCCCCAGCATTTT. Translation: CASSIPTRYSNQPQHF.

V usage is TRBV28 and J usage is TRBJ1-5, with TRBD1 matching 8 bases. With V trimmed by 5 bases and J by 7 bases, 7 bases remained unmatched. CDR1 is MDHEN, CDR2 SYDVKM, per germline. This CDR3 has 14 amino acids. For the CDR3, the DNA is TGTGCCAGCAGTGGACAGGGAGGGAAGCAGCCCCAGCATTTT. This gives the protein CASSGQGGKQPQHF. Variable domain in full (rest from reference TRBV28 and TRBJ1-5): DVKVTQSSRYLVKRTGEKVFLECVQDMDHENMFWYRQDPGLGLRLIYFSYDVKMKEKGDIPEGYSVSREKKERFSLILESASTNQTSMYLCASSGQGGKQPQHFGDGTRLSIL.

This clone was seen once. The chain employs TRBV28 and TRBJ2-1; D may be TRBD2 (6 bases). There are 18 residues in the CDR3. Germline V gives CDR1 MDHEN, CDR2 SYDVKM. V was shortened by 5 bases and J by 2 bases, with 22 bases between the two germline ends. The CDR3, as DNA: TGTGCCAGCAGTACCCGATACTCCCGGGACTGGGCCTACAATGAGCAGTTCTTC. It specifies CASSTRYSRDWAYNEQFF.

The CDR3 bases are TGTGCCAGCAGCTTATTCGGGACAGGGAATACCGGGGAGCTGTTTTTT. Amino acid sequence: CASSLFGTGNTGELFF. J is TRBJ2-2 and V is TRBV7-3, with TRBD1 identical over 9 bases. J gave up 5 bases and V 2 bases, and 6 bases lay outside the gene matches. From germline, CDR1 is SGHTA and CDR2 FQGTGA. The CDR3 has 16 amino acids.

The rearrangement links TRBV2 to TRBJ1-4, with unresolved D. With 5 bases removed from V and 0 bases from J, the gap between germline ends came to 10 bases. Germline lookup yields CDR1 SNHLY and CDR2 FYNNEI. The CDR3 totals 15 residues. The CDR3 nucleotides are TGTGCCAGCAGTCAGTCGGGTACAACTAATGAAAAACTGTTTTTT. This codes for CASSQSGTTNEKLFF.

The gene calls are TRBV29-1 and TRBJ2-3, with D perhaps matching TRBD2 (6 bases). The length of the CDR3 is 10 residues. The germline V gene has CDR1 SQVTM and CDR2 ANQGSEA. V shed 8 bases and J shed 6 bases, with 9 bases lying between them. CDR3 nucleotide sequence: TGCAGCCCTGGGGGGGATACGCAGTATTTT. It yields the protein CSPGGDTQYF.

V and J are TRBV2 and TRBJ2-5; D gene unclear. V was shortened by 0 bases and J by 2 bases, with 13 bases between the two germline ends. The CDR3 spans 16 residues. CDR1 and CDR2 (germline): SNHLY, FYNNEI. This chain's CDR3 is CASSEALRVRQETQYF. CDR3 DNA: TGTGCCAGCAGTGAAGCGCTTCGAGTGAGACAAGAGACCCAGTACTTC.

The CDR3 DNA reads TGTGCCATCAGCTGGACTAGCGGGACGACTGATACGCAGTATTTT. Amino acids: CAISWTSGTTDTQYF. The chain employs TRBV10-3 and TRBJ2-3, with 12 bases aligning to TRBD2. The CDR3 has 15 residues. V trimming: 6 bases; J trimming: 6 bases; junction bases outside the gene matches: 7. Looked up from germline, CDR1 is ENHRY and CDR2 is SYGVKD.

The chain combines TRBV14 with TRBJ2-3, with 13 bases identical to TRBD2. This CDR3 is built from 15 residues. V dropped 4 bases and J dropped 8; count of bases not matched to a gene: 6. The germline gives CDR1 SGHDN, CDR2 FVKESK. CDR3 coding DNA: TGTGCCAGCAGCCCCTGGACTAGCGGGGGAGGTACGCAGTATTTT. It yields the protein CASSPWTSGGGTQYF.

V and J are TRBV29-1 and TRBJ1-3; TRBD1 agrees at 7 bases. CDR1 and CDR2 from the germline V gene are SQVTM and ANQGSEA. V shed 5 bases and J 2 bases; nucleotides not matched to a gene: 6. The CDR3 spans 14 residues. CDR3 in amino acids: CSVRDRAAGNTIYF. The CDR3 region has the DNA TGCAGCGTTCGCGACAGGGCGGCTGGAAACACCATATATTTT.

This clone was counted once. The chain employs TRBV5-6 and TRBJ1-2, with 9 bases identical to TRBD1. The length of the CDR3 is 15 residues. The V gene's germline CDR1 is SGHDT and CDR2 YYEEEE. V lost 0 bases and J lost 6; bases outside the gene matches: 6. In DNA form, the CDR3 reads TGTGCCAGCAGCTTGGTAGGACAGGGGAGGGATGGCTACACCTTC. As protein: CASSLVGQGRDGYTF.

The chain has TRBV11-2 and TRBJ1-1; no firm D call. From germline, CDR1 is SGHAT and CDR2 FQNNGV. This CDR3 has 14 amino acids. V was pared by 2 bases and J by 2 bases, with 9 bases between. The DNA for the CDR3 is TGTGCCAGCAGCTTACAACAGAGTAACACTGAAGCTTTCTTT. The encoded protein is CASSLQQSNTEAFF.

The chain carries TRBV4-2 and TRBJ1-6, with a tentative D call TRBD1 (5 bases). CDR3 length equals 15 residues. V dropped 0 bases and J dropped 2 bases, with 5 bases sitting between them. Germline V gene lookup returns CDR1 LGHNA and CDR2 YNFKEQ. CDR3 DNA sequence: TGTGCCAGCAGCCAAGAGGGGCCCTATAATTCACCCCTCCACTTT. As protein: CASSQEGPYNSPLHF.

V is TRBV11-3 and J is TRBJ2-1; 10 nucleotides line up with TRBD2. J lost 1 base, V lost 4 bases, and 10 bases had no gene match. The CDR3 totals 18 residues. CDR1 and CDR2 from the germline V gene are SGHNT and YENEEA. The CDR3 DNA reads as TGTGCCAGCAGCTCCCCCCGACTAGCGGGTATTTCCTACAATGAGCAGTTCTTC. As protein: CASSSPRLAGISYNEQFF.

The chain combines TRBV2 with TRBJ2-3, with 7 bases aligning to TRBD2. In germline, CDR1 is SNHLY, CDR2 FYNNEI. The CDR3 length is 14 residues. The V segment lost 10 bases and the J segment 4 bases; nucleotides outside the gene matches: 11. The chain's CDR3 is CANRRTSGPDTQYF. CDR3 sequence (DNA): TGTGCCAACCGGAGGACTAGTGGTCCAGATACGCAGTATTTT.

This chain joins TRBV10-3 and TRBJ1-1; tentative D call: TRBD1 (5 bases). CDR1 ENHRY and CDR2 SYGVKD come from the germline V gene. This CDR3 has 15 amino acids. With 6 bases removed from V and 3 bases from J, the gap between germline ends came to 17 bases. CDR3 bases: TGTGCCATCAGAGGGACGGCCTTCGGGGACACTGAAGCTTTCTTT. Its translation is CAIRGTAFGDTEAFF.

V and J are TRBV10-1 and TRBJ2-2, with D possibly called TRBD1 or TRBD2 (6 bases each). The V end was cut by 9 bases, the J end by 4 bases, with 15 bases between. The CDR3 runs to 14 residues. Per germline, CDR1 WNHNN and CDR2 SYGVQD (reference sequence). CDR3: CASSRGPGTGELFF. The DNA of the CDR3 is TGCGCCAGTTCCCGGGGGCCGGGCACCGGGGAGCTGTTTTTT.

This clone was seen more than once but under ten times. The genes are TRBV18 and TRBJ2-7; D uncertain. The CDR3 extends over 12 amino acids. V gave up 2 bases and J gave up 5 bases, with 7 bases separating them. The germline CDR1 and CDR2 sequences are KGHSH and LQKENI. The CDR3 nucleotides read TGTGCCAGCTCACCAAAGGAGAACGAGCAGTACTTC. As protein: CASSPKENEQYF.

The chain recombines TRBV19 with TRBJ1-1; the D is unclear. The CDR3 is 12 amino acids. Trimming took 1 base from V and 5 from J, leaving 5 bases between them. Germline loops: CDR1 LNHDA, CDR2 SQIVND (reference sequence). CDR3 loop: CASSIGPTEAFF. DNA for the CDR3: TGTGCCAGTAGTATAGGTCCGACTGAAGCTTTCTTT.